The present TCR beta chain was sequenced within a study of blood T cell repertoires in COVID-19 (dated by TCRdb to the early 2020s). At the level of the whole study: Samples covering the acute and convalescent phases of COVID-19 were provided by collaborators in the United States, Italy and Spain. Where available, HLA class I and class II types were obtained from metadata supplied by the sample provider rather than from assay-based typing. Subjects who had been exposed to COVID-19, were actively infected with it, or had recovered from it provided the deeply sampled blood TCRbeta repertoires that made up the dataset. The samples were drawn from two sources: the first 160 participants of the ongoing ImmuneRACE study, and about 1,300 subjects contributed by 6 global collaborators. The repertoires were released in a freely available public database intended as a resource for research on the immune response to SARS-CoV-2. The prospective study material was composed of cDNA or gDNA derived from T cells, B-cell-depleted T cells, or PBMCs. The sample metadata nearly always contained a de-identified subject ID, COVID-19 status, age in years and sex. Overall study outcomes, separate from this receptor: Clinical and demographic metadata were provided uncurated, with the amount varying by source and participant.

The immunoSEQ Assay, a bias-controlled multiplex PCR, was used to amplify TCRbeta CDR3 regions from genomic DNA. Under the source paper's analysis protocol: Within the assay, amplification of reference gene primers was used to estimate how many nucleated cells each sample contained. To quantify the absolute abundance of each unique TCRbeta CDR3 rearrangement, sequence reads were collapsed and filtered. For each sample, productive Simpson clonality was calculated as the square root of Simpson's diversity index over productive rearrangements. Entries here come from immuneACCESS through TCRdb and include only in-frame sequences with V and J called. Some clones fail to appear in such tables; in the studies checked, an unresolved V gene covers under half of the shortfall, and the cause of the remainder is unknown. V, J and clone size were drawn from that table, and D and trimming were deduced from the DNA. The sample table shows approximately 230,000 clones, and 79% are seen once. Of the sample, over 3% is held by the ten largest clones.

Comments on this clone: Its antigen is still unknown. Per-base quality was not reported, and no clone a single base away is much larger than it.

Each collaborating institution followed its own protocols to collect whole blood in K2EDTA tubes. For TCRbeta analysis, collaborators shipped samples in one of three forms: frozen whole blood, isolated PBMCs, or DNA extracted from either of those sample types. Spanning cysteine to phenylalanine, the CDR3 consists of 16 amino acids. Kept here is only the CDR3 DNA, which spans 48 bases and is read in frame from base 1. The V and J segments used are TRBV1 and TRBJ2-5; TRBD2 is the table's D call and was not checked against the DNA. TRBV1 is a pseudogene locus. This TCR was recovered from a middle-aged woman with active or convalescent COVID-19. Sequencing was carried out using peripheral blood. The CDR3 protein: CTSSQDASGDQETQYF. The sequenced DNA: TGCACCAGCAGCCAAGATGCTAGCGGGGACCAAGAGACCCAGTACTTC.